This paragraph covers one T cell receptor beta chain sequence. Its matching antigen is unknown. These data belong to a study of CD4 T cell repertoires in COVID-19. As for the study in general: After less than twelve days of IL-2 expansion, CFSE-low cells were relabeled and restimulated with other coronavirus spikes.

Notes on the study in general: Some SARS-CoV-2 clonotypes, between 7 and 25%, recurred in SARS-CoV and/or HKU1 cultures. Several top expanded SARS-CoV-2-reactive clonotypes were shared by two or three memory subsets.

No culture step preceded sequencing of the ex vivo isolated memory T cells. Profiling relied on immunoSEQ multiplex PCR, and the TCRdb table lists in-frame clones only, not all of them. The sample shows tens of thousands of clones, about nine tenths of them seen only once. This TCR was sampled from a human donor who had COVID-19. The input for sequencing was central memory CD4+ T cells from blood, taken before the COVID-19 pandemic.

CDR3 loop: CASSALFAGGGLVNTEAFF. The DNA of the CDR3 is TGTGCCAGCAGTGCCTTATTTGCAGGAGGGGGCTTGGTGAACACTGAAGCTTTCTTT. The V gene is TRBV6-1, the J gene TRBJ1-1; 7 nucleotides match TRBD1. The germline V gene encodes CDR1 MNHNS and CDR2 SASEGT. CDR3 length equals 19 residues. V dropped 4 bases and J dropped 0; count of bases not matched to a gene: 17.